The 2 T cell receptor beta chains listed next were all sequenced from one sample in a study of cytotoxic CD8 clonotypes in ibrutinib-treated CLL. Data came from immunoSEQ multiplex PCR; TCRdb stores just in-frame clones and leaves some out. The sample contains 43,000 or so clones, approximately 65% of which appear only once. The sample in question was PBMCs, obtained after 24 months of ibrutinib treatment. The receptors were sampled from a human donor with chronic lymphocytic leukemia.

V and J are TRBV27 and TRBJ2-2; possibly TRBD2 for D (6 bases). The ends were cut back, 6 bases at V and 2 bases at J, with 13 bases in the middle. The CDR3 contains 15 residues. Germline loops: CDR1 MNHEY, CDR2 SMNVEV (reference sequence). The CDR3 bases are TGTGCCAGCAGCTCCGGGACTCACAACACCGGGGAGCTGTTTTTT. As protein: CASSSGTHNTGELFF.

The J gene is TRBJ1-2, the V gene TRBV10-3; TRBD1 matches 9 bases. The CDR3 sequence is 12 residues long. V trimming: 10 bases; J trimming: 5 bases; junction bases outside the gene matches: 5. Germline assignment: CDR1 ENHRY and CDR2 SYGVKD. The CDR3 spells CASAGTGYGYTF. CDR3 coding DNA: TGTGCCAGCGCCGGGACAGGGTATGGCTACACCTTC.